The next 3 T cell receptor beta chains were all read from a single sample in a study of shared clonotypes between healthy human individuals. Repertoires were generated with immunoSEQ multiplex PCR, while TCRdb's copy carries only in-frame clones and drops some. The top ten clones hold around 1.7% of a sample with over 2,000,000 clones, over 85% of them seen once. CD45RO-negative, CCR7-positively selected cells formed the naive CD8 fraction, excluding terminally differentiated effector memory CD45RA+ cells. The sample comprised naive CD8+ T cells from PBMCs. The source is a man younger than 35 in good health. Some clones in this sample may be carry-over from other donors' samples.

This chain uses TRBV5-5 with TRBJ2-7; D remains unclear. This CDR3 has 14 amino acids. The ends were cut back, 1 base at V and 0 bases at J, with 8 bases in the middle. Germline V gene data show CDR1 as SGHKS and CDR2 as YYEKEE (reference sequence). The CDR3 loop is CASSLYRNSYEQYF. DNA for the CDR3: TGTGCCAGCAGCTTGTATCGTAACTCCTACGAGCAGTACTTC.

This clone has only one observation. The chain has TRBV9 and TRBJ2-6; 7 bases fit TRBD1. Germline CDR1 and CDR2: SGDLS and YYNGEE. V dropped 1 base and J dropped 0; count of bases not matched to a gene: 10. This CDR3 spans 19 amino acids. CDR3 amino acids: CASSVNRDSFSSGANVLTF. CDR3 nucleotide sequence: TGTGCCAGCAGCGTAAATCGGGACAGCTTTTCCTCTGGGGCCAACGTCCTGACTTTC.

V gene TRBV27 combines with J gene TRBJ1-2; 9 nucleotides match TRBD1. The CDR3 covers 14 residues. V shed 5 bases, J shed 7 bases, and the junction held 8 bases outside the gene matches. Germline V CDR1 and CDR2: MNHEY, SMNVEV (reference sequence). In DNA, the CDR3 is TGTGCCAGCAGTCCGGGGACAGGGTTTTCTGGCTACACCTTC. Translated, it gives CASSPGTGFSGYTF.